Each of the 22 T cell receptor beta chains below was sequenced from the same sample in a study of CD8 T cells in ankylosing spondylitis. Each CDR3 protein is one row after TCRdb ran MiXCR on the 5' RACE reads. The repertoire consists of about 250,000 distinct CDR3 sequences, with around 8% occurring once and the leading ten covering approximately 4.8%. Sequencing was done on a sample of blood, either unsorted or a sorted T cell fraction (not recorded which). Receptor source: a female donor with ankylosing spondylitis or in good health (not recorded which).

This clonotype was seen a handful of times. The gene calls are TRBV4-3 and TRBJ2-6, with TRBD1 as a possible D gene (5 bases). Germline V gives CDR1 LGHNA, CDR2 YSLEER. V was shortened by 8 bases and J by 2 bases, with 10 bases between the two germline ends. CDR3 length: 14 amino acids. The CDR3, as DNA: TGCGCCAGCCGGCCGGACACTGGGGCCAACGTCCTGACTTTC. Protein sequence: CASRPDTGANVLTF.

This chain connects TRBV7-2 to TRBJ2-1; 9 positions agree with TRBD2. With 6 bases clipped from V and 3 bases from J, the junction kept 6 bases outside the gene matches. Germline V lookup: CDR1 SGHTA, CDR2 FQGNSA. The CDR3 loop spans 15 amino acids. The CDR3 is CASSQTSGLYNEQFF. The CDR3 coding sequence is TGTGCCAGCAGTCAGACTAGCGGACTCTACAATGAGCAGTTCTTC.

This clonotype came up many times. The V and J genes are TRBV3-1 and TRBJ1-1; D possibly corresponds to TRBD1 (5 bases). The germline gives CDR1 LGHDT, CDR2 YNNKEL (reference sequence). V lost 5 bases, J lost 4 bases, and 11 bases lay in between. There are 13 residues in the CDR3. CDR3 residues: CASSAGTGTEAFF. CDR3 nucleotide sequence: TGTGCCAGCAGCGCAGGGACGGGCACTGAAGCTTTCTTT.

This clonotype was detected ten times or more. V and J are TRBV4-2 and TRBJ1-1, with no clear D. The V gene lost 1 base and the J gene lost 5 bases, with 11 bases spanning the gap. The germline V gene encodes CDR1 LGHNA and CDR2 YNFKEQ. The CDR3 loop spans 14 amino acids. Here the CDR3 DNA reads TGTGCCAGCAGCCAAGTGGTGGGCTTGACTGAAGCTTTCTTT. Translated: CASSQVVGLTEAFF.

This clonotype was seen only a few times. The chain couples TRBV7-6 to TRBJ2-3; 7 positions match TRBD2. CDR1 and CDR2 from the germline V gene are SGHVS and FNYEAQ. The junction had 10 bases not matched to a gene; V was cut back by 5 bases and J by 2 bases. This CDR3 is 16 amino acids long. CDR3 region: CASSPLTSASTDTQYF. CDR3 in DNA: TGTGCCAGCAGCCCTCTAACTAGCGCATCCACAGATACGCAGTATTTT.

Only a few counts were recorded for this clonotype. V is TRBV10-3 and J is TRBJ2-1; 11 nucleotides line up with TRBD1. The CDR3 has 15 amino acids. Per germline, CDR1 ENHRY and CDR2 SYGVKD. V trimming: 8 bases; J trimming: 8 bases; junction bases outside the gene matches: 11. In DNA, the CDR3 is TGTGCCATCCTTTCGGTAGGGACAGGGGGTTATGAGCAGTTCTTC. Amino acids: CAILSVGTGGYEQFF.

Many counts were recorded for this clonotype. The rearrangement uses TRBV7-3 and TRBJ1-2, with a weak D call TRBD1 (6 bases). Trimming left V 3 bases short and J 3 bases short, with 8 bases between. The germline gives CDR1 SGHTA, CDR2 FQGTGA. The CDR3 contains 13 residues. CDR3 sequence (DNA): TGTGCCAGCAGCTTCGCAGGGGACTATGGCTACACCTTC. Amino acid sequence: CASSFAGDYGYTF. Complete variable domain (other parts from reference TRBV7-3 and TRBJ1-2): GAGVSQTPSNKVTEKGKYVELRCDPISGHTALYWYRQSLGQGPEFLIYFQGTGAADDSGLPNDRFFAVRPEGSVSTLKIQRTERGDSAVYLCASSFAGDYGYTFGSGTRLTVV.

This clonotype occurred many times. The chain uses TRBV6-2 or TRBV6-3 and TRBJ2-1; D call uncertain. The CDR3 length is 14 residues. The V gene lost 8 bases and the J gene lost 5 bases, with 16 bases spanning the gap. The V gene's germline CDR1 is MNHEY and CDR2 SVGEGT. DNA for the CDR3: TGTGCCAGCGCTAAGGTTCGTGCCAACAATGAGCAGTTCTTC. It specifies CASAKVRANNEQFF.

A note on this clonotype: A much larger clonotype is one base distant, so this may be a read error. The CDR3 ends on some other residue instead of the conserved phenylalanine or tryptophan, so this is likely a read error. The genes are TRBV7-2 and TRBJ2-3; 11 nucleotides align to TRBD2. V was pared by 4 bases and J by 1 base, with 7 bases of the junction left unmatched. Germline V CDR1 and CDR2: SGHTA, FQGNSA. This CDR3 region has 17 residues. The CDR3 is CASSWTTSGRGTDTQYL. The CDR3 DNA reads as TGTGCCAGCAGCTGGACCACTAGCGGGAGAGGCACAGATACGCAGTATTTA.

In its sample, this clonotype was seen many times. The chain combines TRBV2 with TRBJ2-2; a weak D match, TRBD2 (5 bases). V was clipped by 8 bases and J by 6 bases, with 13 bases between them. The CDR3 is 13 residues long. Germline V gives CDR1 SNHLY, CDR2 FYNNEI. CDR3 nucleotide sequence: TGTGCCAGCTCCTCACTAGTCCCCGGGGAGCTGTTTTTT. Residues: CASSSLVPGELFF.

Ten or more counts support this clonotype. The chain joins TRBV3-1 to TRBJ1-2; D remains ambiguous. Germline values: CDR1 LGHDT, CDR2 YNNKEL (reference sequence). This CDR3 contains 14 residues. V was trimmed by 4 bases and J by 7 bases, leaving 16 bases between them. CDR3 sequence (DNA): TGTGCCAGCAGCCCGACCCCCAGTAGTAGTGGCTACACCTTC. Encoded protein: CASSPTPSSSGYTF.

The chain carries TRBV29-1 and TRBJ2-7; the D gene is possibly TRBD1 (6 bases). V lost 7 bases, J lost 4 bases, and 14 bases lay in between. This CDR3 comprises 12 residues. Germline CDR1 reads SQVTM; CDR2 reads ANQGSEA. For the CDR3, the DNA is TGCAGCGCTTTGTGGGGGCGATACGAGCAGTACTTC. Amino acids: CSALWGRYEQYF.

This clonotype was seen at least ten times. The gene calls are TRBV4-3 and TRBJ1-1; D not resolved. Deletions cut 4 bases from V and 0 bases from J, with 9 bases between. The CDR3 is 14 amino acids. Germline V lookup: CDR1 LGHNA, CDR2 YSLEER. CDR3 in amino acids: CASSPHPVNTEAFF. CDR3 nucleotides: TGCGCCAGCAGCCCTCACCCCGTGAACACTGAAGCTTTCTTT.

This clonotype has a count of ten or more. The chain joins TRBV5-1 to TRBJ2-5; no firm D call. Trimming removed 5 bases at V and 5 bases at J, with 7 bases between. The CDR3 sequence is 11 residues long. Germline assignment: CDR1 SGHRS and CDR2 YFSETQ. CDR3 sequence (DNA): TGCGCCAGCAGAGAAGGGGAGACCCAGTACTTC. It specifies CASREGETQYF.

This clonotype showed up many times. This chain joins TRBV20-1 and TRBJ1-6; possible D gene TRBD1, 5 bases. Trimming stripped 0 bases from V and 7 bases from J, with 13 bases between. The CDR3 covers 15 residues. CDR1 DFQATT and CDR2 SNEGSKA come from the germline V gene (reference sequence). CDR3 residues: CSARDPQGPNSPLHF. CDR3 sequence (DNA): TGCAGTGCTAGAGATCCCCAGGGTCCCAATTCACCCCTCCACTTT.

This clonotype was recorded at least ten times. The V call is TRBV27, the J call TRBJ1-5; 9 bases agree with TRBD1. CDR1 and CDR2 (germline): MNHEY, SMNVEV (reference sequence). The length of the CDR3 is 13 residues. The V and J ends lost 6 bases and 7 bases, in that order; junction bases with no gene match: 4. The chain's CDR3 is CASRRTGEQPQHF. The DNA of the CDR3 is TGTGCCAGCAGACGGACAGGGGAGCAGCCCCAGCATTTT.

This clonotype was seen repeatedly, ten times or more. The chain links TRBV5-5 to TRBJ2-2; D gene uncertain. Germline CDR1 and CDR2: SGHKS and YYEKEE (reference sequence). Deletions cut 1 base from V and 2 bases from J, with 9 bases between. The CDR3 is 15 amino acids. The CDR3, as DNA: TGTGCCAGCAGCTTGCGTTTGGGTAACACCGGGGAGCTGTTTTTT. This translates into CASSLRLGNTGELFF.

The sample holds many counts of this clonotype. V gene TRBV27 combines with J gene TRBJ1-1; no clear D. Germline V CDR1 and CDR2: MNHEY, SMNVEV (reference sequence). V lost 0 bases and J 10 bases, leaving 18 bases between the germline ends. The CDR3 sequence is 15 residues long. The CDR3 nucleotides are TGTGCCAGCAGTTTATCGGGAAGGACTCTTTATGGAGCTTTCTTT. It is translated as CASSLSGRTLYGAFF.

In this sample, this clonotype turned up many times. The CDR3 DNA sequence: TGTGCCAGCAAGCTTGGACCAGGTACTGAAGCTTTCTTT. Encoded protein: CASKLGPGTEAFF. This chain links TRBV7-2 with TRBJ1-1; D not certain. Looked up from germline, CDR1 is SGHTA and CDR2 is FQGNSA. CDR3 length: 13 amino acids. V was clipped by 7 bases and J by 5 bases, with 14 bases between them.

There are many counts of this clonotype. J is TRBJ2-3 and V is TRBV5-1; D is possibly TRBD2 (7 bases). CDR1 and CDR2 (germline): SGHRS, YFSETQ. The CDR3 covers 16 residues. V was cut by 3 bases and J by 2 bases, with 16 bases left in between. The CDR3 spells CASSSLGGGNTDTQYF. The CDR3 region has the DNA TGCGCCAGCAGCTCCCTAGGGGGAGGGAACACAGATACGCAGTATTTT.

This clonotype was seen at least ten times. The genes are TRBV6-5 and TRBJ2-7, with 8 bases matching TRBD2. This CDR3 spans 17 amino acids. Germline assignment: CDR1 MNHEY and CDR2 SVGAGI. Unmatched junction bases numbered 16, after V lost 2 bases and J lost 7 bases. As DNA, the CDR3 is TGTGCCAGCAGTTACGTAGGGCGGGGAGCGGGAGCGGGGGAGCAGTACTTC. Translation: CASSYVGRGAGAGEQYF.

A remark on this clonotype: This may be a read error, as it is one base from a much larger clone. This chain uses TRBV20-1 with TRBJ1-2; D is undetermined. There are 15 residues in the CDR3. V lost 5 bases and J lost 5, with 21 bases in between. Germline V gene data show CDR1 as DFQATT and CDR2 as SNEGSKA (reference sequence). DNA of the CDR3: TGCAGTGCTGGCACTCCAGGCTACCTGGAATATGGCTACACCTTC. It codes for CSAGTPGYLEYGYTF.